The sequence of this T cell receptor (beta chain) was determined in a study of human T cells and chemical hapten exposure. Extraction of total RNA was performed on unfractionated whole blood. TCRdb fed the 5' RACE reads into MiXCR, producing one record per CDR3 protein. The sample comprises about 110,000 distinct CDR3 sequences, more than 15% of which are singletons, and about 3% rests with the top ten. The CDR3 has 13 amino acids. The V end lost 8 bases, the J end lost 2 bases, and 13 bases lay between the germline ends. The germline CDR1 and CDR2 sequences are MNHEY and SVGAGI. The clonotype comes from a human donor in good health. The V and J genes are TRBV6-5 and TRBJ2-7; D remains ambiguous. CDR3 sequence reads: CASARTETYEQYF. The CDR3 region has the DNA TGTGCCAGCGCCCGGACGGAAACCTACGAGCAGTACTTC.